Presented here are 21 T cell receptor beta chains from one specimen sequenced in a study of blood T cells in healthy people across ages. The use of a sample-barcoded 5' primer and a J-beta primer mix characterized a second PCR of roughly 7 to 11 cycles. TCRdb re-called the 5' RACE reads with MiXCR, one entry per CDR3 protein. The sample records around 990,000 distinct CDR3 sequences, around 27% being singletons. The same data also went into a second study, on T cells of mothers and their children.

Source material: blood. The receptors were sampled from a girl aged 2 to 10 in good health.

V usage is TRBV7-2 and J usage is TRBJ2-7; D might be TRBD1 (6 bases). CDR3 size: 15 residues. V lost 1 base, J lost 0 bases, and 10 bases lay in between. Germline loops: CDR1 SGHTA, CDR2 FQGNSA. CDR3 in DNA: TGTGCCAGCAGCTTAGACTCAGGGGACTCCTACGAGCAGTACTTC. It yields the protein CASSLDSGDSYEQYF.

As DNA, the CDR3 is TGTGCCAGCACCCAGGACAGGGACGCGGATGAGCAGTTCTTC. Protein: CASTQDRDADEQFF. This chain uses TRBV12-3 or TRBV12-4 with TRBJ2-5; 8 nucleotides match TRBD1. The J call may not be correct, given that the DNA end is closer to TRBJ2-1. CDR3 length: 14 residues.

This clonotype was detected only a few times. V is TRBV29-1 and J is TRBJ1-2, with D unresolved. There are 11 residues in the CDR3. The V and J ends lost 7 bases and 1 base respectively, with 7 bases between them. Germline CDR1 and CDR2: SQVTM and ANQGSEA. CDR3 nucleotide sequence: TGCAGCGGCCAGGATAACTATGGCTACACCTTC. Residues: CSGQDNYGYTF.

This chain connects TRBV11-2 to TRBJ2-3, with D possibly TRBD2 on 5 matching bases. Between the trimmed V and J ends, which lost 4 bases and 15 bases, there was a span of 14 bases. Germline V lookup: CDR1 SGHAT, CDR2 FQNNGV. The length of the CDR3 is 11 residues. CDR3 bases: TGTGCCAGCAGCTCGGACTCTCCGCCTTATTTT. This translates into CASSSDSPPYF.

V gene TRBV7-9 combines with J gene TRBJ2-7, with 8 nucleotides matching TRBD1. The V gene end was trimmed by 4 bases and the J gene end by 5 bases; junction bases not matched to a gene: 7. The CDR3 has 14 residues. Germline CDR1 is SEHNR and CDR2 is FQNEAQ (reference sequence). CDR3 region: CASSWATGVDEQYF. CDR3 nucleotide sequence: TGTGCCAGCAGCTGGGCGACAGGGGTAGACGAGCAGTACTTC.

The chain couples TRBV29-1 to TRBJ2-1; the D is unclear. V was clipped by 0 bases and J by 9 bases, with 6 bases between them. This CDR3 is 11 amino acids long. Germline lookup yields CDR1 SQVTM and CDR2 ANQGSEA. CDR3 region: CSVEEDGEQFF. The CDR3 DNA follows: TGCAGCGTTGAAGAGGACGGTGAGCAGTTCTTC.

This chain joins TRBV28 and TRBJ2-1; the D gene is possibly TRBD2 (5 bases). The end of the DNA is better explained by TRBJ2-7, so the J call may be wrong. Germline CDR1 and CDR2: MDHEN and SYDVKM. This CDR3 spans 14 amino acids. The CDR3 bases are TGTGCCAGCAGTTTAACAACGGGATGGGACGAGCAGTACTTC. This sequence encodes CASSLTTGWDEQYF.

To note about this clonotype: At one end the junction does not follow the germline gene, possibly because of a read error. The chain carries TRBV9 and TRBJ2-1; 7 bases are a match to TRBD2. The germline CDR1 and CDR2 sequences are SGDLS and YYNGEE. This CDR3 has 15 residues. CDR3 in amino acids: CASSVGGLGYNEQLF. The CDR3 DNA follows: TGTGCCAGCAGCGTGGGAGGACTAGGCTACAATGAGCAGCTCTTC.

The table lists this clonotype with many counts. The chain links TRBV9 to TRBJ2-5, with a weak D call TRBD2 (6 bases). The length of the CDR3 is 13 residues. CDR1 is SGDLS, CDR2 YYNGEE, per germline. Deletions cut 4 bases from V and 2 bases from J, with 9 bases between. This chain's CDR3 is CASSMGLQETQYF. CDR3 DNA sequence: TGTGCCAGCAGCATGGGACTGCAAGAGACCCAGTACTTC.

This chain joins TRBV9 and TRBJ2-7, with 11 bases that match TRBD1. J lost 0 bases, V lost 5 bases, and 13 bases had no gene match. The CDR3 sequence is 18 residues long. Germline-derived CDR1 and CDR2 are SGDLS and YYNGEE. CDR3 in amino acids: CASSDRDRGSPSSYEQYF. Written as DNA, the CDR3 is TGTGCCAGCAGTGACCGGGACAGGGGGTCCCCGAGCTCCTACGAGCAGTACTTC.

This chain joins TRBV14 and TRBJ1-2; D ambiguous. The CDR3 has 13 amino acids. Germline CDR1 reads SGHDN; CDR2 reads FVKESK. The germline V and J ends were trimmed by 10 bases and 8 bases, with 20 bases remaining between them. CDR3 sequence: CATSGLTLRGYTF. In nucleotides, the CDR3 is TGTGCCACCTCTGGGTTGACGCTTCGGGGCTACACCTTC.

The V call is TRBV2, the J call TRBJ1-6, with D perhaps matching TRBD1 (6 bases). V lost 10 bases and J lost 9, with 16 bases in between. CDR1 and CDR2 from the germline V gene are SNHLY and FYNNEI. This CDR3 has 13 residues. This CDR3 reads CAIRHREGSPLHF. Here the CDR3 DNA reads TGTGCCATTCGTCACAGGGAGGGTTCACCCCTCCACTTT.

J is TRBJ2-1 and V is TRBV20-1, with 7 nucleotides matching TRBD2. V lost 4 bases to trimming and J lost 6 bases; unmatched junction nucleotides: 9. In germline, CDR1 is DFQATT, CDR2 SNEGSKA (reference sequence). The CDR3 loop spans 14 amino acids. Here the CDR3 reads CSANYGTMRNEQFF. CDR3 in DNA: TGCAGTGCTAATTACGGGACTATGCGCAATGAGCAGTTCTTC.

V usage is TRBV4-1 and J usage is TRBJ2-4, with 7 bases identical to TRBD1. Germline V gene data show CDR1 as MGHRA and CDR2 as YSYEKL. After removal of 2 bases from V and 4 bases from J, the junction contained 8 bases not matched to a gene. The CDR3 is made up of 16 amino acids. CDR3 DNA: TGCGCCAGCAGCCAACTCACGGGACAGCAAAAAAACATTCAGTACTTC. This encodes CASSQLTGQQKNIQYF.

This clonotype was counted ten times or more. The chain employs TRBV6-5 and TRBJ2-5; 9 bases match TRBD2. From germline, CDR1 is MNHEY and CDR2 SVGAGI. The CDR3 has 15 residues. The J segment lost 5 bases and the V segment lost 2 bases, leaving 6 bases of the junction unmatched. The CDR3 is CASSYAGGPGETQYF. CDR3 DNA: TGTGCCAGCAGTTACGCGGGAGGGCCGGGGGAGACCCAGTACTTC.

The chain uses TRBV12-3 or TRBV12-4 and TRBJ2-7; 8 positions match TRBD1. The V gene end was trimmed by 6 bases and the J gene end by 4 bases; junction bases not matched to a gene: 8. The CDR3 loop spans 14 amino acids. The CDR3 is CASRGQAKEYEQYF. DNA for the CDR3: TGTGCCAGCAGGGGACAGGCAAAGGAGTACGAGCAGTACTTC.

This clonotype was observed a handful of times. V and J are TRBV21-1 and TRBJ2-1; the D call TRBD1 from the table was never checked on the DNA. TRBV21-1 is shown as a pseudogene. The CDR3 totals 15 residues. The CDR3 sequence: CASSRDRVKNNEQFF. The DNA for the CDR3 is TGTGCCAGCAGCCGCGACAGGGTTAAGAACAATGAGCAGTTCTTC.

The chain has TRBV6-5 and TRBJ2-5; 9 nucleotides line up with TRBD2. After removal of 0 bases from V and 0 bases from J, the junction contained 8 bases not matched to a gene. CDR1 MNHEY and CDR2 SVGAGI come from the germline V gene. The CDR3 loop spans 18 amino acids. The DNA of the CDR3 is TGTGCCAGCAGTTACTCGGGCCTTAGCGGGGGTCACCAAGAGACCCAGTACTTC. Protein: CASSYSGLSGGHQETQYF.

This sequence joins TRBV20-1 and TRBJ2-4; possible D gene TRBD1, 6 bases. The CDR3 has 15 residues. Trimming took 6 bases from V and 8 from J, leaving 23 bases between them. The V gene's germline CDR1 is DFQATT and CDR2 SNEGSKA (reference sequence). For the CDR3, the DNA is TGCAGTGCACCACCAGGGATAAGGGGGAGCGACATTCAGTACTTC. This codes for CSAPPGIRGSDIQYF.

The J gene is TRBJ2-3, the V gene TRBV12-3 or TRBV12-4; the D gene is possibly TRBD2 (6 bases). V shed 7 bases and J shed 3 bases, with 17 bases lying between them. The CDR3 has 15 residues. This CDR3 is CASTISGPGTDTQYF. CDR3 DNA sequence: TGTGCCAGCACCATTAGCGGTCCTGGGACAGATACGCAGTATTTT.

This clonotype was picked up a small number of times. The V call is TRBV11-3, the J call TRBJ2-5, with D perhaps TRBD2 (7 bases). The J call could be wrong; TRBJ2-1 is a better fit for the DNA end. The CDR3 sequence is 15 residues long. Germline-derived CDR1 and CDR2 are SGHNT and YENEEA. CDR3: CASSLAWGGGNEQFF. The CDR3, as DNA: TGTGCCAGCAGCTTAGCGTGGGGGGGCGGAAATGAGCAGTTCTTC.